The T cell receptor (beta chain) described here comes from a study of shared clonotypes between healthy human individuals. General study points: Naive CD4 clonotypes were shared across a handful of donors at 4% to 5%.

Splitting of CD4+ cells produced CD45RA+ naive and CD45RA-negative memory subsets. Libraries were prepared by immunoSEQ multiplex PCR; TCRdb keeps only in-frame clonotypes and omits some of them. The repertoire includes fewer than 2.5 million clones, over 85% of them detected once, and 0.36% sits in the top ten. The length of the CDR3 is 17 residues. V was cut by 5 bases and J by 1 base, with 20 bases left in between. CDR1 is SGHAT and CDR2 is FQNNGV in the germline V gene. About this clone: The antigen remains undetermined.

This rearrangement joins TRBV11-2 to TRBJ1-1; D call uncertain. The sequenced material came from naive CD4+ T cells from PBMCs. Subset indicated: CD45RA+ positively selected. The receptor comes from a man aged 18 to 35 in good health. Some clones in this sample may be carry-over from other donors' samples. The CDR3 DNA is TGTGCCAGCAGCACCCCCCCGGGCGTTATCAGGAACACTGAAGCTTTCTTT. Its protein is CASSTPPGVIRNTEAFF.